The 16 T cell receptor beta chains listed next were all sequenced from one sample in a study of blood T cell repertoires in COVID-19. This table comes from immunoSEQ multiplex PCR, and its TCRdb copy is limited to in-frame clones, with some not included. The sample contains under 250,000 clones, more than 75% of which appear only once. The sample comprised PBMCs or T cells enriched from blood (not recorded which). The source is a man in his thirties or forties with acute COVID-19.

The rearrangement uses TRBV11-3 and TRBJ1-1; tentatively, D is TRBD1 (6 bases). Germline CDR1 reads SGHNT; CDR2 reads YENEEA. This CDR3 has 15 amino acids. Trimming pared 5 bases from V and 0 bases from J, leaving 13 bases between. The CDR3 DNA sequence: TGTGCCAGCAGCGTCGGACAGCAGATGAACACTGAAGCTTTCTTT. This gives the protein CASSVGQQMNTEAFF.

J is TRBJ2-6 and V is TRBV7-3, with unresolved D. The CDR3 length is 15 residues. V was cut by 2 bases and J by 2 bases, with 7 bases left in between. Germline-derived CDR1 and CDR2 are SGHTA and FQGTGA. CDR3 loop: CASSLGRTGANVLTF. CDR3 in DNA: TGTGCCAGCAGCTTAGGCAGGACTGGGGCCAACGTCCTGACTTTC.

V and J are TRBV5-1 and TRBJ2-7; 8 positions match TRBD2. Germline V lookup: CDR1 SGHRS, CDR2 YFSETQ. This CDR3 has 15 amino acids. V was clipped by 0 bases and J by 5 bases; unmatched bases: 7. The CDR3 protein is CASSLGGLVPHEQYF. In DNA form, the CDR3 reads TGCGCCAGCAGCTTGGGGGGACTAGTTCCCCACGAGCAGTACTTC.

In this sample, this clone turned up a few times. The gene calls are TRBV19 and TRBJ2-7; D remains ambiguous. The CDR3 is made up of 11 amino acids. With 6 bases removed from V and 6 bases from J, the gap between germline ends came to 9 bases. Germline CDR1 is LNHDA and CDR2 is SQIVND (reference sequence). This CDR3 reads CASSSTGEQYF. The CDR3 DNA follows: TGTGCCAGTAGCTCCACGGGCGAGCAGTACTTC.

This clone was found once. The CDR3 sequence is CASSQGPSNSPLHF. DNA for the CDR3: TGTGCCAGCAGTCAGGGTCCTAGTAATTCACCCCTCCACTTT. The rearrangement uses TRBV27 and TRBJ1-6, with TRBD1 as a possible D gene (5 bases). This CDR3 comprises 14 residues. The germline V gene has CDR1 MNHEY and CDR2 SMNVEV (reference sequence). The V end was cut by 5 bases, the J end by 6 bases, with 11 bases between.

V and J are TRBV5-1 and TRBJ2-7, with D tentatively TRBD2 (5 bases). The CDR3 is made up of 13 amino acids. V dropped 2 bases and J dropped 0 bases, with 6 bases sitting between them. CDR1 SGHRS and CDR2 YFSETQ come from the germline V gene. The CDR3 is CASSFGNSYEQYF. The CDR3 coding sequence is TGCGCCAGCAGCTTCGGGAACTCCTACGAGCAGTACTTC.

This clone appeared once. This chain connects TRBV10-3 to TRBJ1-4, with D tentatively TRBD1 (6 bases). Germline V gene data show CDR1 as ENHRY and CDR2 as SYGVKD. CDR3 size: 15 residues. Trimming took off 3 bases at V and 7 bases at J, with 15 bases between the two ends. CDR3 in amino acids: CAISEGRGGGEKLFF. The DNA for the CDR3 is TGTGCCATCAGTGAAGGAAGGGGAGGGGGTGAAAAACTGTTTTTT.

This clone was counted ten times or more. This chain uses TRBV6-4 with TRBJ1-1, with D tentatively TRBD1 (5 bases). The CDR3 totals 15 residues. Trimming stripped 0 bases from V and 1 base from J, with 9 bases between. CDR1 MRHNA and CDR2 SNTAGT come from the germline V gene. The DNA for the CDR3 is TGTGCCAGCAGTGACTCGACCCAGGGGAACACTGAAGCTTTCTTT. Its translation is CASSDSTQGNTEAFF.

This sequence joins TRBV6-5 and TRBJ2-3; 16 bases are shared with TRBD2. Looked up from germline, CDR1 is MNHEY and CDR2 is SVGAGI. J lost 4 bases, V lost 4 bases, and 2 bases had no gene match. CDR3 size: 16 residues. In DNA, the CDR3 is TGTGCCAGCAGTTGGGGACTAGCGGGGGGGGCAGATACGCAGTATTTT. It is translated as CASSWGLAGGADTQYF.

V and J are TRBV28 and TRBJ2-1; 10 bases align to TRBD2. Germline assignment: CDR1 MDHEN and CDR2 SYDVKM. The CDR3 has 20 residues. The trim removed 5 bases at V and 1 base at J, leaving 17 bases unmatched. The CDR3 DNA reads TGTGCCAGCAGTCCGTCGGGTAGCGGGGGGCGAGGGGGTTCCTACAATGAGCAGTTCTTC. It specifies CASSPSGSGGRGGSYNEQFF.

This chain uses TRBV11-2 with TRBJ2-2; 9 nucleotides agree with TRBD1. After removal of 5 bases from V and 1 base from J, the junction contained 2 bases not matched to a gene. From germline, CDR1 is SGHAT and CDR2 FQNNGV. The length of the CDR3 is 15 residues. The CDR3 here is CASSPTGGNTGELFF. The CDR3 bases are TGTGCCAGCAGCCCGACAGGGGGGAACACCGGGGAGCTGTTTTTT. The full variable domain, with the rest looked up from reference TRBV11-2 and TRBJ2-2, is EAGVAQSPRYKIIEKRQSVAFWCNPISGHATLYWYQQILGQGPKLLIQFQNNGVVDDSQLPKDRFSAERLKGVDSTLKIQPAKLEDSAVYLCASSPTGGNTGELFFGEGSRLTVL.

J is TRBJ1-2 and V is TRBV27, with 9 bases matching TRBD1. Germline-derived CDR1 and CDR2 are MNHEY and SMNVEV (reference sequence). V gave up 5 bases and J gave up 4 bases; unmatched junction bases: 5. The CDR3 consists of 14 residues. CDR3 in amino acids: CASSQQGAGYGYTF. CDR3 bases: TGTGCCAGCAGTCAACAGGGGGCGGGCTATGGCTACACCTTC.

The gene calls are TRBV5-4 and TRBJ2-3; TRBD2 might be the D (6 bases). The CDR3 runs to 15 residues. Trimming shortened V by 4 bases and J by 2 bases, and 14 bases separated the two germline ends. Germline V CDR1 and CDR2: SGHNT, YYREEE (reference sequence). The CDR3 nucleotides are TGTGCCAGCAGCCCCGGGGGTGGGTACACAGATACGCAGTATTTT. Translating it yields CASSPGGGYTDTQYF.

The genes are TRBV12-2 and TRBJ2-7; the D call TRBD2 from the table was never checked on the DNA. TRBV12-2 is a pseudogene. The length of the CDR3 is 14 residues. CDR3 sequence: CASAERGASYEQYF. The CDR3 coding sequence is TGTGCAAGCGCGGAGCGGGGGGCTTCCTACGAGCAGTACTTC.

The chain links TRBV27 to TRBJ2-7; 7 nucleotides agree with TRBD1. Germline V lookup: CDR1 MNHEY, CDR2 SMNVEV (reference sequence). The CDR3 has 15 amino acids. J was trimmed by 7 bases and V by 6 bases; bases with no gene match: 15. This CDR3 reads CASSLTGTVFFEQYF. CDR3 in DNA: TGTGCCAGCAGCCTGACCGGGACAGTGTTTTTTGAGCAGTACTTC.

CDR3 protein: CASSQDPGNGNQPQHF. DNA for the CDR3: TGCGCCAGCAGCCAAGACCCGGGAAACGGCAATCAGCCCCAGCATTTT. The chain links TRBV4-1 to TRBJ1-5; D is undetermined. The CDR3 runs 16 residues. Trimming took off 0 bases at V and 2 bases at J, with 11 bases between the two ends. Germline values: CDR1 MGHRA, CDR2 YSYEKL.